The 16 T cell receptor beta chains reported below all come from one sample, sequenced in a study of T cells in Graves' hyperthyroidism and ophthalmopathy. RNA transcripts served as the template for amplifying TCR beta CDR3 regions. In the first-round RT-PCR of the TCR CDR3, the HTBI primer set was used. TCRdb reprocessed the multiplex PCR reads via MiXCR and lists one record per CDR3 protein. There are 500,000 to 600,000 distinct CDR3 sequences in the sample; about 20% occur only once, and around 50% lies in the top ten. The sample comprised blood. The receptors were sampled from a man aged 40-49 years with Graves' ophthalmopathy.

This sequence joins TRBV28 and TRBJ2-7; D is unresolved. V lost 8 bases to trimming and J lost 6 bases, with 17 bases between them. The germline V gene has CDR1 MDHEN and CDR2 SYDVKM. The CDR3 has 13 amino acids. The CDR3 DNA is TGTGCCAGCGCCATCATTAAAACCCTCGAGCAGTACTTC. Its protein product is CASAIIKTLEQYF.

V usage is TRBV28 and J usage is TRBJ2-3; the match to TRBD2 covers 7 bases. CDR1 is MDHEN and CDR2 is SYDVKM in the germline V gene. This CDR3 spans 14 amino acids. The ends lost 4 bases at V and 9 bases at J; junction bases unmatched: 10. This CDR3 is CASSSPLGGETQYF. In DNA, the CDR3 is TGTGCCAGCAGTTCCCCCCTGGGGGGGGAGACGCAGTATTTT.

This clonotype was detected many times. The chain has TRBV30 and TRBJ1-1; D is unresolved. Trimming stripped 0 bases from V and 6 bases from J, with 8 bases between. Germline V gives CDR1 GTSNPN, CDR2 SVGIG (reference sequence). There are 12 residues in the CDR3. CDR3 sequence: CAWSVYRSEAFF. CDR3 nucleotide sequence: TGTGCCTGGAGTGTATACAGATCTGAAGCTTTCTTT.

This chain connects TRBV7-9 to TRBJ2-3; possible D gene TRBD1, 5 bases. CDR3 length equals 16 residues. V gave up 5 bases and J gave up 7 bases, with 22 bases separating them. Germline loops: CDR1 SEHNR, CDR2 FQNEAQ (reference sequence). This CDR3 is CASSPHLRTTPNTQYF. The DNA of the CDR3 is TGTGCCAGCAGCCCCCACCTACGGACAACCCCCAATACGCAGTATTTT.

The chain has TRBV11-3 and TRBJ2-1; no clear D. V shed 0 bases and J shed 9 bases, with 24 bases lying between them. The germline V gene has CDR1 SGHNT and CDR2 YENEEA. CDR3 size: 18 residues. CDR3 DNA: TGTGCCAGCAGCTTAGAGGGATATGGGGTACTGGGCGGCGGTGAGCAGTTCTTC. Its translation: CASSLEGYGVLGGGEQFF.

This clonotype showed up many times. The chain joins TRBV6-1 to TRBJ2-3; D tentatively reads TRBD1 or TRBD2 (5 bases each). The germline gives CDR1 MNHNS, CDR2 SASEGT. The CDR3 length is 19 residues. V was trimmed by 3 bases and J by 2 bases, leaving 24 bases between them. The CDR3 is CASSDTSPRVARFTDTQYF. CDR3 bases: TGTGCCAGCAGTGACACGAGCCCCAGGGTAGCGAGGTTCACAGATACGCAGTATTTT.

The V call is TRBV5-1, the J call TRBJ2-1; 7 bases fit TRBD2. Germline CDR1 reads SGHRS; CDR2 reads YFSETQ. The CDR3 contains 14 residues. V was clipped by 4 bases and J by 3 bases; unmatched bases: 4. The CDR3 DNA reads as TGCGCCAGCAGCGATGGGGGGGTCTACAATGAGCAGTTCTTC. Encoded protein: CASSDGGVYNEQFF.

The V and J genes are TRBV10-3 and TRBJ1-6; weak D call: TRBD1 (5 bases). CDR1 and CDR2 from the germline V gene are ENHRY and SYGVKD. V was shortened by 0 bases and J by 6 bases, with 12 bases between the two germline ends. The CDR3 extends over 16 amino acids. This CDR3 reads CAISESAGLSNSPLHF. CDR3 DNA sequence: TGTGCCATCAGTGAGTCGGCAGGGTTGAGTAATTCACCCCTCCACTTT.

This clonotype appeared a single time. The chain combines TRBV10-3 with TRBJ1-3; 7 nucleotides match TRBD1. Germline trimming cut 7 bases from V and 14 bases from J; bases unmatched to any gene: 11. The germline V gene encodes CDR1 ENHRY and CDR2 SYGVKD. This CDR3 region has 12 residues. The DNA of the CDR3 is TGTGCCATCACAGAGCAACGGGGACAGTTATATTTT. This translates into CAITEQRGQLYF.

This clonotype was seen ten or more times. The chain carries TRBV18 and TRBJ2-7, with D possibly matching TRBD1 (6 bases). The CDR3 has 14 amino acids. The germline V gene has CDR1 KGHSH and CDR2 LQKENI. The ends were cut back, 3 bases at V and 6 bases at J, with 15 bases in the middle. The chain's CDR3 is CASSPRDTEAEQYF. The CDR3 bases are TGTGCCAGCTCACCCCGGGACACGGAGGCCGAGCAGTACTTC.

This sequence joins TRBV5-1 and TRBJ2-5, with a possible D match to TRBD2 (5 bases). The V and J ends lost 5 bases and 3 bases respectively, with 14 bases between them. The CDR3 consists of 14 residues. Germline CDR1 SGHRS, CDR2 YFSETQ. The CDR3 spells CASRPTGNKETQYF. The CDR3 region has the DNA TGCGCCAGCAGGCCTACGGGGAACAAAGAGACCCAGTACTTC.

This clonotype has ten or more counts. The chain uses TRBV3-1 and TRBJ1-1, with 7 bases aligning to TRBD1. Per germline, CDR1 LGHDT and CDR2 YNNKEL (reference sequence). This CDR3 spans 12 amino acids. The V and J ends lost 1 base and 8 bases, in that order; junction bases with no gene match: 1. As DNA, the CDR3 is TGTGCCAGCAGCCAAGGGACAGGAGAAGCTTTCTTT. It translates to CASSQGTGEAFF.

The rearrangement links TRBV5-1 to TRBJ2-1; perhaps TRBD1 as D (6 bases). From germline, CDR1 is SGHRS and CDR2 YFSETQ. The CDR3 contains 12 residues. With 5 bases removed from V and 6 bases from J, the gap between germline ends came to 9 bases. The CDR3 sequence is CASRADSNEQFF. CDR3 in DNA: TGCGCCAGCAGGGCGGACAGCAATGAGCAGTTCTTC.

V gene TRBV6-2 or TRBV6-3 combines with J gene TRBJ2-2, with 8 nucleotides matching TRBD1. The CDR3 sequence is 16 residues long. J was trimmed by 6 bases and V by 4 bases; bases with no gene match: 10. Looked up from germline, CDR1 is MNHEY and CDR2 is SVGEGT. The CDR3 reads CASSSPKQGGAGELFF. For the CDR3, the DNA is TGTGCCAGCAGTTCCCCAAAACAGGGGGGAGCCGGGGAGCTGTTTTTT.

The chain links TRBV5-4 to TRBJ2-3; 11 bases agree with TRBD2. The V gene end was trimmed by 3 bases and the J gene end by 5 bases; junction bases not matched to a gene: 8. The CDR3 length is 16 residues. Looked up from germline, CDR1 is SGHNT and CDR2 is YYREEE (reference sequence). The CDR3 bases are TGTGCCAGCAGCTCCATTAGCGGGAGGGCCGAAGATACGCAGTATTTT. It codes for CASSSISGRAEDTQYF.

This chain connects TRBV5-4 to TRBJ1-6; weak D call: TRBD1 (6 bases). Trimming cost V 4 bases and J 6 bases, with 17 bases left between them. Per the germline V gene, CDR1 is SGHNT and CDR2 is YYREEE (reference sequence). The CDR3 has 16 amino acids. Here the CDR3 DNA reads TGTGCCAGCAGCCCTATCCCAGGGACAAGTAATTCACCCCTCCACTTT. Amino acid sequence: CASSPIPGTSNSPLHF.